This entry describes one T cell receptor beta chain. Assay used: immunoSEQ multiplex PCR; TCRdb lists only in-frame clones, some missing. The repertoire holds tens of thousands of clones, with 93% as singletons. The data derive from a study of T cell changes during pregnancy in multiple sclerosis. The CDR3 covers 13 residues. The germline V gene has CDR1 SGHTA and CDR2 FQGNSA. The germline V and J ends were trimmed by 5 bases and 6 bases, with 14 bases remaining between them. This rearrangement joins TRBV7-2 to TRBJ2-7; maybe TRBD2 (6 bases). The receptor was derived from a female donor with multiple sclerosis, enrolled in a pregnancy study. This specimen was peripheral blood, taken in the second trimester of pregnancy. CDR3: CASSTTGGIEQYF. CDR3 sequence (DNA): TGTGCCAGCAGCACAACTGGGGGGATCGAGCAGTACTTC.